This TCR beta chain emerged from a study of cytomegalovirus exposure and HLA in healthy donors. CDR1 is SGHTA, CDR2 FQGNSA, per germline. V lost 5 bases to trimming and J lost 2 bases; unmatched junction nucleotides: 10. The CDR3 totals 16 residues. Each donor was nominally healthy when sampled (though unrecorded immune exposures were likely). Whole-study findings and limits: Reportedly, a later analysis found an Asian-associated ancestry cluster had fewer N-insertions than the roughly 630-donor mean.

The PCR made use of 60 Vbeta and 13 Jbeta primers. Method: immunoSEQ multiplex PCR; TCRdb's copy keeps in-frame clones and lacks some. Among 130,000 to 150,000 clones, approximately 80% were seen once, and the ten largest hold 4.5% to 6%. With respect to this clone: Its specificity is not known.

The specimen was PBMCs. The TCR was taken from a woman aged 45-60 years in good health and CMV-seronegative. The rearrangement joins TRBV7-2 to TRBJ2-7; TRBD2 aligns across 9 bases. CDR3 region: CASSALGGGATYEQYF. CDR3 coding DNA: TGTGCCAGCAGCGCATTGGGCGGGGGGGCGACCTACGAGCAGTACTTC.